This T cell receptor (beta chain) was retrieved from a study of breast tumors, draining lymph nodes, adjacent tissues. Study conclusions and caveats: Compared with lymph nodes, tumors were less diverse; compared with nontumor tissue, more. The lymph node origin of tumor T cells was framed as consistent with a hypothesis, not demonstrated. Compared with basal-like, luminal-like tumors shared significantly more repertoire with nontumor tissue.

The lymph nodes were axillary draining lymph nodes from breast cancer patients. The germline gives CDR1 MGHRA, CDR2 YSYEKL. This CDR3 is built from 16 residues. The V segment lost 4 bases and the J segment 5 bases; nucleotides outside the gene matches: 8. TCRdb called the multiplex PCR reads again in MiXCR, with one record for every CDR3 protein. This sample has approximately 150,000 distinct CDR3 sequences, with roughly 35% found just once. This clonotype was observed a single time. Its antigen is not identified. A much larger clone lies one base from this, so it may be a read error. This clonotype was obtained from a female donor with breast cancer. Some clones in this sample may be carry-over from other donors' samples. Source material: axillary lymph node tissue. V and J are TRBV4-1 and TRBJ2-1; 10 bases match TRBD1. In nucleotides, the CDR3 is TGCGCCAGCAGCCGCTCCGGGACAGGGGTGAACAATGAGCAGTTCTTC. It translates to CASSRSGTGVNNEQFF.